The T cell receptor (beta chain) under discussion was sequenced for a study of T cell responses to AZD1222 COVID-19 vaccine (dated by TCRdb to 2020 to 2023). Some background on the complete study: A total of 230 or so trial participants underwent TCR sequencing, of whom some 210 received two doses of AZD1222 and approximately 25 received two doses of the MenACWY control vaccine. Trial participants were enrolled by age into subgroups of 18-55, 56-69 and 70-plus years, and about 150, 27 and 61 TCR-sequenced participants, respectively, were included in these subgroups.

The CDR3 regions of human TCRbeta chains were analyzed by immunosequencing. The study's processing was this. TCRs in the repertoires were compared against a reference library of SARS-CoV-2-specific TCRs that had been generated with the MIRA antigen-specificity platform. Breadth was defined as the fraction of unique TCRs that were SARS-CoV-2-associated. Depth was defined as the fraction of total T cells that were SARS-CoV-2-associated. Using the MIRA data, each spike-specific TCR was mapped to the spike region that the TCR reacts to and placed in a CD4 or CD8 class. Log10-transformed breadth and depth values were compared by one-way ANOVA with Sidak's multiple comparisons tests. Imported from immuneACCESS, the table was reduced by TCRdb to in-frame sequences with V and J called. These copies leave out some clones; in studies compared against another copy, an unresolved V gene accounts for under half, and the cause of the remainder is not known. The D gene and trimming were derived from the DNA, and the V and J assignments and clone size from that table. Within this sample are around 190,000 clones, with approximately 91% of them counted one time only. Jointly, the top ten make up 1.7% of the sample.

Note on this clone: No antigen is known for it. Per-base qualities were not stored, and no clone one base away is much larger.

The sample's time point label, decoded: about 28 days (+/-7) after the second vaccine dose. AZD1222 recipients whose second dose came at about 4 weeks and those whose second dose came at about 12 weeks were combined into one group, since spike-specific TCR depth and breadth did not differ between the two schedules. The vaccinee samples were drawn from two UK trials, COV001 and COV002, one of which was a single-blind randomized controlled phase 2/3 trial testing AZD1222 (ChAdOx1 nCoV-19) in healthy adults. For TCRbeta chain sequencing, PBMC samples from trial participants were taken at day 0 and at day 28 after the second dose. General conclusions and limits of the study: Most participants were white British and females outnumbered males, and the authors suggested that clonal diversity may have been underestimated. After two AZD1222 doses, spike-specific TCR breadth and depth were significantly higher than at day 0 and than in MenACWY recipients. The vaccine-associated CD4 TCRs covered the entire spike protein, and the dominant responses fell in regions 160-218 and 743-854. In the small 56-69-year group, the increase in depth fell short of significance, most likely because of low power. Because no day 14 peak-response samples were available, the repertoires could be characterized only after the peak T cell response. Reportedly, almost half of the unique spike-specific TCRs recognized epitopes lying outside the regions that are mutated in the B.1.351 and B.1.1.7 variants. Only five or six AZD1222 recipients were SARS-CoV-2 seropositive at baseline, limiting conclusions about previously exposed vaccinees.

The source material was peripheral blood, sampled 28 days after the second AZD1222 dose. The origin of this receptor is an adult who received the AZD1222 COVID-19 vaccine.

The CDR3 protein sequence reads: CASSPQEGGSKGYTF. Here is the DNA: TGTGCCAGCTCACCACAGGAAGGGGGGTCCAAGGGCTACACCTTC. Recombination connected TRBV18 to TRBJ1-2, with a weak D call of TRBD1 (6 bases match). The CDR3, from cysteine to phenylalanine, totals 15 residues. This entry keeps only the CDR3 DNA: 45 bases, framed from base 1. The junction shows trimming of 1 base on V and 8 bases on J, plus 17 bases between the germline ends. Via the germline V gene, CDR1 is KGHSH and CDR2 LQKENI.